The clone carrying this T cell receptor (beta chain) was seen only once. The sample comes from a study of blood T cell repertoires in COVID-19. J gave up 4 bases and V 5 bases, and 6 bases lay outside the gene matches. The CDR3 totals 15 residues. In germline, CDR1 is SGHVS, CDR2 FQNEAQ. In the source study's methods: It was from reference gene primer amplification that nucleated cell counts were estimated. Repertoires were generated with immunoSEQ multiplex PCR, while TCRdb's copy carries only in-frame clones and drops some. The V and J calls and the clone size are those of that table, but D and trimming were determined from the DNA. The table lists about 280,000 clones, about 90% of them singletons.

Sequencing was performed on peripheral blood. The genes are TRBV7-8 and TRBJ2-1; 9 bases fit TRBD2. The sequence derives from a woman aged 30 to 39 who had recovered from COVID-19. CDR3 sequence (DNA): TGTGCCAGCAGCAGTAGCGGGAGTGGGTACAATGAGCAGTTCTTC. Its translation: CASSSSGSGYNEQFF.